This paragraph reports one TCR beta chain. The data are from a study of blood T cells in healthy people across ages. The germline gives CDR1 LNHDA, CDR2 SQIVND (reference sequence). The ends were cut back, 7 bases at V and 8 bases at J, with 18 bases in the middle. The CDR3 totals 14 residues. A sample-barcoded 5' primer and a J-beta primer mix were used in a second PCR of roughly 7 to 11 cycles. TCRdb redid the calling of the 5' RACE reads with MiXCR, one entry per CDR3 protein. The data hold fewer than 950,000 distinct CDR3 sequences, with about 37% observed a single time. Sequencing used blood. The sequence came from a man aged 18-30 years in good health. The chain links TRBV19 to TRBJ2-1, with D possibly matching TRBD2 (5 bases). The CDR3 nucleotides read TGTGCCAGTACCAACTCCGGACTCGGTGATGAGCAGTTCTTC. Encoded protein: CASTNSGLGDEQFF.